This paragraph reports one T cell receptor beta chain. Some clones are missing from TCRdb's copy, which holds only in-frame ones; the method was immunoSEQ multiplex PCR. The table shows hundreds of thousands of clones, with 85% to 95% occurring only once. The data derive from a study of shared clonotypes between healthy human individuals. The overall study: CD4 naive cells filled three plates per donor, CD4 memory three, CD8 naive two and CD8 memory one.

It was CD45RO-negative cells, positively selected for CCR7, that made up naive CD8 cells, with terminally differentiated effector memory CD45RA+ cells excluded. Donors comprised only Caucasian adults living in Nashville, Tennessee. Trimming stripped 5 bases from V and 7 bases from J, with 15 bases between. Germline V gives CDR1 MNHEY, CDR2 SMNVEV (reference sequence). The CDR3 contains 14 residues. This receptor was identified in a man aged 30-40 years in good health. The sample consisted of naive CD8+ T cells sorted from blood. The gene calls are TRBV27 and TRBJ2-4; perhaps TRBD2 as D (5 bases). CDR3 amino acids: CASSQAGLRNIQYF. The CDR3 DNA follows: TGTGCCAGCAGTCAGGCGGGCCTCAGGAACATTCAGTACTTC.